This T cell receptor beta chain was found in a study of Ad26.COV2.S vaccination and SARS-CoV-2 variants. The wider study: By the intramuscular route, Ad26.COV2.S was given once, or twice 56 days apart.

Whole-study results and caveats: Higher spike-specific TCR breadth was found in vaccine recipients than in placebo recipients.

This CDR3 comprises 16 residues. TCRdb keeps only in-frame clones here, not all; method: immunoSEQ multiplex PCR. Among approximately 400,000 clones listed, 70% to 90% were seen once. To note about this clone: No antigen is known for it.

Treatment: around 19 received Ad26.COV2.S at low or high dose, single or two shots; about 5 received placebo; per-sample allocation not given. Specimens were obtained on day 63 following the first vaccine or placebo injection. An adult aged 18-55 years in Boston served as the donor. This sequence was found in a person between 18 and 65 years old who received the Ad26.COV2.S COVID-19 vaccine or a placebo. The rearrangement uses TRBV21-1 and TRBJ2-3; TRBD2, the table's D call, lacks a check against the DNA. TRBV21-1 is marked as a pseudogene. The source material was peripheral blood, sampled in a trial of Ad26.COV2.S vaccine versus placebo. The CDR3 sequence: CASSASLATSTDTQYF. The CDR3 coding sequence is TGTGCCAGCAGCGCATCACTAGCAACTAGCACAGATACGCAGTATTTT.